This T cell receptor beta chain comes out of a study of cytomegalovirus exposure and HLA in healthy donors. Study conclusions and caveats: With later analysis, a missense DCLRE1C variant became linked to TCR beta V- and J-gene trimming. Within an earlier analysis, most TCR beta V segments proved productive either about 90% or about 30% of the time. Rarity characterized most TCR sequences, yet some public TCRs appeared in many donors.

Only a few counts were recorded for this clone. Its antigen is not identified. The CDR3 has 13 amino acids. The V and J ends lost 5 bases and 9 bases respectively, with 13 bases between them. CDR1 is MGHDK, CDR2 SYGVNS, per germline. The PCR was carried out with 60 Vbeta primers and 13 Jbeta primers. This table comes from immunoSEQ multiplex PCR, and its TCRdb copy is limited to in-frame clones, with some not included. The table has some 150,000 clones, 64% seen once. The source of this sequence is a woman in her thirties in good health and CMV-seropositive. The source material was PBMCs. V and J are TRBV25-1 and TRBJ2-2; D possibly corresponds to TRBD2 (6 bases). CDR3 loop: CASSTSNARELFF. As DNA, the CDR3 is TGTGCCAGCAGTACTAGCAATGCCCGGGAGCTGTTTTTT.